This T cell receptor (beta chain) appears in the sequencing data of a study of blood T cells in healthy people across ages (dated by TCRdb to about 2015). As for the study more broadly: In model experiments, roughly one uniquely barcoded TCR beta cDNA molecule per two T cells was captured by template switching. Age-related changes in TCR beta repertoire diversity were measured in the study by deep sequencing normalized with unique cDNA molecular identifiers. Donors were grouped into four age groups: young (average approximately 16 years), middle-aged (39), aged (62) and long-lived (around 82). To avoid experimental bias, donors of different ages were spread randomly across the sequencing lanes. Two additional independent replicas of 1 million unique cDNA reads from the same blood draw were analyzed for two donors (one aged 18 to 29 and one aged 80 or older). Paper-wide results and their limitations: Observed TCR beta diversity per million T cells fell roughly linearly with age, and a significant reduction was already apparent by age roughly 41. The percentage of naive T cells measured by flow cytometry correlated strongly with observed TCR beta diversity. The long-lived group showed more naive CD4+ T cells, fewer expanded clones and increased TCR diversity than the aged group, suggesting age selection. Conclusive comparison of naive and antigen-experienced compartments was prevented by the profiling of bulk unsorted PBMCs. Estimates of total diversity based on one million sequenced T cells were regarded as lower bounds and as underestimates. Because donor CMV infection status was unknown, age-related changes in expanded clonotypes were potentially confounded.

The library was made by 5' RACE. Sequencing took place on an Illumina HiSeq 2500. A second PCR of roughly 7 to 11 cycles was performed with a sample-barcoded 5' primer and a J-beta primer mix. Each TCR beta cDNA molecule received a unique molecular identifier from a template-switch 5' adaptor carrying 12 random nucleotides. At least 2.5 million CDR3-containing paired-end reads were obtained from each sample. First-strand cDNA was synthesized from all RNA with the Mint cDNA synthesis kit, primed by a TRBC-specific oligonucleotide. Following uracil-DNA glycosylase treatment, all cDNA underwent a first 18-cycle PCR with the universal primers M1SS and BC2_uni_R. The authors' pipeline ran thus. Each sample was normalized by randomly selecting 1 million high-quality reads, each carrying a distinct molecular identifier. Instead of being binned into consensus sequences, reads with shared molecular identifiers were discarded. CDR3 identification, clonotype clustering and error correction used MiTCR with a Q25 quality threshold and the strictest error-elimination algorithm. A nonparametric unseen species model using Euler transformation provided a lower-bound estimate of total TCR beta diversity. TCRdb's own reprocessing of the public reads used fastp at Q25 and MiXCR and kept productive beta chains. Rows matching on CDR3 protein sequence are summarized as one entry with the most common DNA and genes. For this entry, the V and J calls and clone size follow TCRdb and not the study's own pipeline. A total of more than 800,000 distinct CDR3 sequences appear in this sample, around 43% of them only once. The leading ten clones occupy 18% of the sample.

Remarks on this clonotype: This receptor's antigen is unknown. Per-nucleotide qualities are absent, and no much larger clonotype sits a single base away.

For this chain, trimming is 5 bases at the V end and 0 bases at the J end, and the number of junction bases without a gene match is 8. The CDR3, from cysteine to phenylalanine, totals 15 residues. Here the CDR3 DNA is all that survives: 45 bases in frame from base 1. CDR1 and CDR2 are drawn from the germline V gene (reference sequence): GTSNPN, SVGIG. The roughly 39 donors, aged roughly 6 to 95 years, were systemically healthy Caucasian individuals from Russia. Each donor gave about 11 milliliters of peripheral blood, drawn into EDTA-treated Vacutainer tubes. Ficoll-Paque density-gradient centrifugation was used to isolate PBMCs, with at least 7 million obtained per sample. Total RNA, at least 6 micrograms per sample, was extracted from PBMCs with Trizol reagent. Naive CD45RAhigh/CD27high T cell percentages were measured by flow cytometry on a PBMC aliquot from every donor.

The source material was blood. This receptor was obtained from a woman aged 60-75 years in good health. Recombination connected TRBV30 to TRBJ2-5, with 8 bases aligning to TRBD2. The bases read TGTGCCTGGGGTAATAGCGGGACGTACCAAGAGACCCAGTACTTC. This gives the protein CAWGNSGTYQETQYF.